This TCR beta chain derives from a study of vaccination and CD4 T cells after COVID-19. This clonotype was picked up a small number of times. Its matching antigen is unknown. The CDR3 has 15 residues. After removal of 6 bases from V and 3 bases from J, the junction contained 7 bases not matched to a gene. Germline values: CDR1 DFQATT, CDR2 SNEGSKA (reference sequence). Treatment indicated: roughly nine-day PBMC culture with coronavirus spike peptide pools or control peptides (ViraFEST assay). Whole-study results and caveats: Researchers report that 304 of 307 vaccine-specific clones in convalescent patients proved spike mono-reactive. Convalescent patient numbers were relatively low, with no early post-infection timepoints.

An Oncomine TCR Beta short-read assay was used to sequence the DNA from cultured CD4+ T cells. TCRdb re-analysed the PCR reads in MiXCR, keeping a single row per CDR3 protein. The sample gives more than 12,000 distinct CDR3 sequences, approximately 53% of which show up once; about 9.5% is in the top ten. The chain joins TRBV20-1 to TRBJ1-6, with 8 bases matching TRBD1. The origin of this receptor is a human donor who had recovered from COVID-19. The sequences come from CD4+ T cells from blood, cultured in vitro, collected before SARS-CoV-2 vaccination. The CDR3 DNA sequence: TGCAGTGCCCGTACAGGGGGTTACTATAATTCACCCCTCCACTTT. It codes for CSARTGGYYNSPLHF.